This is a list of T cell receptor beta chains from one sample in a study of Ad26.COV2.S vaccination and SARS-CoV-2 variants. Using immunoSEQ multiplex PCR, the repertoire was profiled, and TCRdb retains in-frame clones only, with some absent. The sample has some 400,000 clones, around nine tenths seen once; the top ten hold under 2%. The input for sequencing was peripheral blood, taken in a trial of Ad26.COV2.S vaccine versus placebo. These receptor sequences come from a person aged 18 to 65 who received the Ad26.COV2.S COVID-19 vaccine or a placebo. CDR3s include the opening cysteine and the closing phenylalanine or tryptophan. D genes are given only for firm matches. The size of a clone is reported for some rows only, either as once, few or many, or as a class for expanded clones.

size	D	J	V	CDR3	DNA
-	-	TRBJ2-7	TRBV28	CASSSFAGQLGREQYF	TGTGCCAGCAGTTCGTTCGCCGGACAGCTAGGGAGGGAGCAGTACTTC
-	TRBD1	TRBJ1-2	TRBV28	CASSLRQGRIYGYTF	TGTGCCAGCAGTTTGAGACAGGGCAGAATCTATGGCTACACCTTC
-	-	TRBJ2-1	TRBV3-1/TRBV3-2	CASSLDRRGNEQFF	TGTGCCAGCAGCCTAGACCGGCGAGGGAATGAGCAGTTCTTC
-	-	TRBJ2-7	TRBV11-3	CASTGADEQYF	TGTGCCAGCACGGGGGCCGACGAGCAGTACTTC
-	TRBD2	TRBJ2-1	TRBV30	CAWSVRLAGANEQFF	TGTGCCTGGAGTGTCCGGCTAGCGGGAGCCAATGAGCAGTTCTTC
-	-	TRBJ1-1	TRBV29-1	CSVEPGPLNTEAFF	TGCAGCGTGGAACCCGGGCCATTGAACACTGAAGCTTTCTTT
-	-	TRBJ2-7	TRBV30	CAWSFGGASYEQYF	TGTGCCTGGAGTTTCGGGGGAGCCTCCTACGAGCAGTACTTC
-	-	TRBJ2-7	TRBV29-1	CSVGLGSYEQYF	TGCAGCGTTGGCTTGGGGTCCTACGAGCAGTACTTC
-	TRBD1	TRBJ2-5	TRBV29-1	CSSGAGTGERKTQYF	TGCAGCTCCGGGGCCGGGACAGGGGAGAGAAAGACCCAGTACTTC
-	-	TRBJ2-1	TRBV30	CAWSVLGLGGQFF	TGTGCCTGGAGTGTACTAGGGTTGGGGGGACAGTTCTTC
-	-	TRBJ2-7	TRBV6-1	CASSELAEYEQYF	TGTGCCAGCAGTGAACTGGCAGAATACGAGCAGTACTTC
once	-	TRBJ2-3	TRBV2	CASSVEGVVRVATQYF	TGTGCCAGCAGTGTGGAAGGGGTAGTTCGGGTTGCTACGCAGTATTTT
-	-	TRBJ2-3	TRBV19	CASRPGLYTDTQYF	TGTGCCAGTCGCCCGGGACTTTACACAGATACGCAGTATTTT
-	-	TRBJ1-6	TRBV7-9	CASSPATRGQYNSPLHF	TGTGCCAGCAGCCCCGCCACGAGGGGCCAATATAATTCACCCCTCCACTTT
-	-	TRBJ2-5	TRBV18	CASSRSRGETQYF	TGTGCCAGCTCACGGTCTAGGGGGGAGACCCAGTACTTC
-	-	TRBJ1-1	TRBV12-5	CAAAELRGLGTEAFF	TGTGCAGCCGCCGAACTTCGGGGGTTGGGAACTGAAGCTTTCTTT
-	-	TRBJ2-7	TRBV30	CAWSGETGTRKSYEQYF	TGTGCCTGGAGTGGAGAAACAGGGACAAGGAAATCCTACGAGCAGTACTTC
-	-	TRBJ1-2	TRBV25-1	CASSIGPNYGYTF	TGTGCCAGCAGTATCGGCCCTAACTATGGCTACACCTTC
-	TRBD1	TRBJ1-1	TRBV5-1	CASSLGRGRGDTEAFF	TGCGCCAGCAGCTTAGGCAGGGGGCGAGGGGACACTGAAGCTTTCTTT
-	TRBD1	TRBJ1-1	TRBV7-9	CASSAQGGAEAFF	TGTGCCAGCAGTGCACAGGGGGGTGCTGAAGCTTTCTTT
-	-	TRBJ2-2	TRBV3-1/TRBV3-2	CASSQVRPGELFF	TGTGCCAGCAGCCAAGTAAGGCCCGGGGAGCTGTTTTTT
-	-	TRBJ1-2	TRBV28	CASSSPSFTGGYTF	TGTGCCAGCAGTTCCCCCTCTTTCACTGGGGGCTACACCTTC
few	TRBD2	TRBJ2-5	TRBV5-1	CASSPITSGGVETQYF	TGCGCCAGCAGCCCTATAACTAGCGGAGGGGTGGAGACCCAGTACTTC
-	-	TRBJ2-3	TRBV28	CASSALRLGTDTQYF	TGTGCCAGCAGTGCCTTGAGGCTAGGCACAGATACGCAGTATTTT
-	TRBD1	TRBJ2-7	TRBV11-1	CASSLGTDVSEQYF	TGTGCCAGCAGCCTCGGGACAGACGTCTCCGAGCAGTACTTC
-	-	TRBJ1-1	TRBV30	CARTTDRNTEAFF	TGTGCCCGAACAACGGACAGGAACACTGAAGCTTTCTTT
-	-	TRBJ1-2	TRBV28	CASSFSGSGYTF	TGTGCCAGCAGTTTTTCGGGGTCGGGCTACACCTTC
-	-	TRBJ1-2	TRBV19	CASSIGRANYGYTF	TGTGCCAGTAGTATAGGCAGAGCTAACTATGGCTACACCTTC
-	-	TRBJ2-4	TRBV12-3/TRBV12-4	CASSLGPLIQYF	TGTGCCAGCAGTCTTGGACCGTTAATTCAGTACTTC
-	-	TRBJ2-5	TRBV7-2	CASSLALGRRQETQYF	TGTGCCAGCAGCTTAGCCCTGGGACGTAGGCAAGAGACCCAGTACTTC
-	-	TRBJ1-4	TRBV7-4	CASSLDGSQTNCFF	TGTGCCAGCAGCTTAGACGGCAGCCAGACTAACTGTTTTTTT
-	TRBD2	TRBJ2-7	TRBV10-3	CAISILAGKGYEQYF	TGTGCCATCAGCATCCTAGCGGGAAAAGGTTACGAGCAGTACTTC
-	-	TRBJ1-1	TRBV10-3	CAISDSEQNTEAFF	TGTGCCATCAGTGACTCAGAGCAGAACACTGAAGCTTTCTTT
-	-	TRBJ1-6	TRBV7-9	CASIRDSYNSPLHF	TGTGCCAGTATAAGGGACTCCTATAATTCACCCCTCCACTTT
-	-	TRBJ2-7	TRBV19	CASSVSGAGQYF	TGTGCCAGTAGTGTTTCGGGAGCCGGGCAGTACTTC
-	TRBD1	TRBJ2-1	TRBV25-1	CASSGGTGSYNEQFF	TGTGCCAGCAGTGGCGGGACAGGGAGTTACAATGAGCAGTTCTTC
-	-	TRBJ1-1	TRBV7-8	CASSPPAPQAFF	TGTGCCAGCAGCCCCCCGGCTCCGCAAGCTTTCTTT
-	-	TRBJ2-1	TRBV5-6	CASRRAGSSYNEQFF	TGTGCCAGCAGAAGAGCGGGCAGCTCCTACAATGAGCAGTTCTTC
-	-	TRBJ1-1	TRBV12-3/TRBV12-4	CASTRASNTEAFF	TGTGCCAGCACCCGGGCTTCAAACACTGAAGCTTTCTTT
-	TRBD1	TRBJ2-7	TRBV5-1	CASRQGPYEQYF	TGCGCCAGCAGACAGGGGCCGTACGAGCAGTACTTC
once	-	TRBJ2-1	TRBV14	CASSPRRNSDNEQFF	TGTGCCAGCAGCCCGCGCCGAAATTCAGACAATGAGCAGTTCTTC
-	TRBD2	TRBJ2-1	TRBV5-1	CASVERTSRGGEQFF	TGCGCCAGCGTCGAAAGGACTAGTCGGGGGGGTGAGCAGTTCTTC
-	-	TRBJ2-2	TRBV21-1	CASSIPGQGVTGELFF	TGTGCCAGCAGCATCCCGGGACAGGGGGTCACCGGGGAGCTGTTTTTT
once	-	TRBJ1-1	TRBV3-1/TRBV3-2	CASSPLRQAEAFF	TGTGCCAGCAGCCCCTTGCGGCAGGCTGAAGCTTTCTTT
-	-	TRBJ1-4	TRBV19	CASSPRRLDGSNEKLFF	TGTGCCAGTAGTCCCCGTAGGCTCGATGGGTCTAATGAAAAACTGTTTTTT